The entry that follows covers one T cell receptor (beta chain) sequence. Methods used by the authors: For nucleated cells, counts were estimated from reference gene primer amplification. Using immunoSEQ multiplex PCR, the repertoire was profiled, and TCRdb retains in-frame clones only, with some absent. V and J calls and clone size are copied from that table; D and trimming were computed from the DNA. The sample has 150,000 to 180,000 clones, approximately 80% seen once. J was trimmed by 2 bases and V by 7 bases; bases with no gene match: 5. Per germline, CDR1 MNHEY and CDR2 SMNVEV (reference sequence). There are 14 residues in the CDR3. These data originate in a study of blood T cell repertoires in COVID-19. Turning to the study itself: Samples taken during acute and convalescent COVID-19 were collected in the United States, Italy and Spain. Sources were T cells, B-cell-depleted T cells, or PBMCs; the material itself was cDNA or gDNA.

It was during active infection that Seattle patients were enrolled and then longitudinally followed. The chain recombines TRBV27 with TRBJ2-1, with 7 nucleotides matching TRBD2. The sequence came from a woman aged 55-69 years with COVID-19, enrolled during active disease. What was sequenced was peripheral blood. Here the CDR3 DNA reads TGTGCCAGCAACCCACTAGCGACCTACAATGAGCAGTTCTTC. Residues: CASNPLATYNEQFF.